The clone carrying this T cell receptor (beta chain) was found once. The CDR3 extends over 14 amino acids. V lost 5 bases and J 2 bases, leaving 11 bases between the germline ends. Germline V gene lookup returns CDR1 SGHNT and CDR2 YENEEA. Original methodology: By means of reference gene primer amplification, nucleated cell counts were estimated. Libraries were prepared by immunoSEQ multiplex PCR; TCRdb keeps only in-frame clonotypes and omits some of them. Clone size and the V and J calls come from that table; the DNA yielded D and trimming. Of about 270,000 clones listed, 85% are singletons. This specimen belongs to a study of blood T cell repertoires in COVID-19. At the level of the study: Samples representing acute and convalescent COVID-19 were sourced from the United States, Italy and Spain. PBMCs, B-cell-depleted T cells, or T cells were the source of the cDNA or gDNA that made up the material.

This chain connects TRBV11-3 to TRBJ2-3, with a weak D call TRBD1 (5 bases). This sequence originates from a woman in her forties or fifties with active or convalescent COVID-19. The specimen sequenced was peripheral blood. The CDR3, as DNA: TGTGCCAGCAGCCCGACAGCAGCCACAGATACGCAGTATTTT. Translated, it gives CASSPTAATDTQYF.